This T cell receptor beta chain stems from a study of T cell changes during pregnancy in multiple sclerosis. The CDR3 contains 15 residues. The germline V gene has CDR1 MNHNS and CDR2 SASEGT. V shed 6 bases and J 3 bases; nucleotides not matched to a gene: 5. Libraries were prepared by immunoSEQ multiplex PCR; TCRdb keeps only in-frame clonotypes and omits some of them. Seen here are around 120,000 clones, 90% to 95% observed once, and the top ten hold about 3%. V gene TRBV6-1 combines with J gene TRBJ2-7; 13 positions match TRBD2. The specimen was peripheral blood, collected after pregnancy. The sequence was collected from a female donor with multiple sclerosis, enrolled in a pregnancy study. As DNA, the CDR3 is TGTGCCAGCAGGGGCGGGACTAGCGGGGACTACGAGCAGTACTTC. Translated: CASRGGTSGDYEQYF.